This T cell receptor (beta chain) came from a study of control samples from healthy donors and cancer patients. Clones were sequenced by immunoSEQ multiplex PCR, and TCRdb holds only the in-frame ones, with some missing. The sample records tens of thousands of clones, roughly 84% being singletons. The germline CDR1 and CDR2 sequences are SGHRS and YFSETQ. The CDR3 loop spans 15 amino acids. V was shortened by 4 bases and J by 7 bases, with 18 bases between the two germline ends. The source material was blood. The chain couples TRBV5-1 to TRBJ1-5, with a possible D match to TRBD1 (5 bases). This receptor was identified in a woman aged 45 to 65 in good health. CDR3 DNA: TGCGCCAGCAGCACAGCGGGGGAGGCGGAGCAGCCCCAGCATTTT. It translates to CASSTAGEAEQPQHF.